This T cell receptor (beta chain) was observed in a study of T-cell reconstitution after alpha-beta-depleted transplantation in children. Whole-study results and caveats: Reports say that about two months after transplant, the alpha-beta T cells came out of several hundred graft clones that had expanded.

Comment on this clonotype: The antigen is undetermined.

The V and J ends lost 4 bases and 1 base, in that order; junction bases with no gene match: 7. The CDR3 loop spans 18 amino acids. Germline V gene data show CDR1 as SGHVS and CDR2 as FQNEAQ. Molecular barcoding with unique molecular identifiers was used for the TCRbeta library. TCRdb redid the calling of the PCR reads with MiXCR, one entry per CDR3 protein. The sample has fewer than 350,000 distinct CDR3 sequences, approximately 10% seen once; the top ten hold less than 25%. The TCR was taken from a male patient between 2 and 15 years old who had a stem cell transplant for chronic granulomatous disease, so the T cells may come from the graft donor. Sequenced material: peripheral blood, taken 180 days after TCRalphabeta/CD19-depleted stem cell transplant. The V call is TRBV7-8, the J call TRBJ2-1; 13 bases map to TRBD2. This chain's CDR3 is CASSYWTSGSGSYNEQFF. The CDR3 bases are TGTGCCAGCAGCTATTGGACTAGCGGGAGCGGGTCCTACAATGAGCAGTTCTTC.